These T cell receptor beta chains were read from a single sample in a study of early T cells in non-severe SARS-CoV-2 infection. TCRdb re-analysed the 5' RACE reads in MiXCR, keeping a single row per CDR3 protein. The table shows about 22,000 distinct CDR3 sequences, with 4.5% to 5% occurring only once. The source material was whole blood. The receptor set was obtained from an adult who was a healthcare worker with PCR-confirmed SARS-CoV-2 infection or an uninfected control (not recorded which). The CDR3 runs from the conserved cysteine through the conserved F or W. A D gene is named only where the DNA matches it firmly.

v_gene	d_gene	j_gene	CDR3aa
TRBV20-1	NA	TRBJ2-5	CSAGSGFEAETQYF
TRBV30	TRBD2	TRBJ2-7	CAWSVTRGVSYEQYF
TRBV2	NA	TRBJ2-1	CAPTCTYNEQFF
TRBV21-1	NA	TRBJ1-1	CASSTRPDTVNTEAFF
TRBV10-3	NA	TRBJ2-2	CAISPTEAGELFF
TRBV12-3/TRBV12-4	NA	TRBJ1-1	CASSLGRNTEAFF
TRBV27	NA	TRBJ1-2	CASSRDAARGGYTF
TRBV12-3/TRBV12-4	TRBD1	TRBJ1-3	CASSNTGAWVQTGNTIYF
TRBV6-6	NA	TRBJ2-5	CASSPRQGETQYF
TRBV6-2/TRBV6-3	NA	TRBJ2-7	CASRRGGPLPEQYF
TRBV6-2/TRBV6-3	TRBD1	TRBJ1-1	CASTEDRGGTEAFF
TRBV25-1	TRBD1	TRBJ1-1	CASSPSPDRRGTEAFF
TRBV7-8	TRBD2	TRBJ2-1	CASGTSDEQFF
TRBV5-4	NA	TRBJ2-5	CASSSTYGETQYF
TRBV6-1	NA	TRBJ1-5	CASSPLRGQPQHF
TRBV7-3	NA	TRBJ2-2	CASSSIGTGELFF
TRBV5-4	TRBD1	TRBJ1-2	CASSARQGSYGYTF
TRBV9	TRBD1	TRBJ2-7	CASTVGQGVPYEQYF
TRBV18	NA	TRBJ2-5	CASSPSETQYF
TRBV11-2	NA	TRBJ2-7	CASSLGGTSYEQYF
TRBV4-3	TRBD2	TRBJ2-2	CASSQDLPSGGPGSTGELFF
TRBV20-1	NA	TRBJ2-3	CSARDFASGRATDTQYF
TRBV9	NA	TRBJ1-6	CASSVGGRNSPLHF
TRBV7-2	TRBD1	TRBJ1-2	CASSSRQGPF